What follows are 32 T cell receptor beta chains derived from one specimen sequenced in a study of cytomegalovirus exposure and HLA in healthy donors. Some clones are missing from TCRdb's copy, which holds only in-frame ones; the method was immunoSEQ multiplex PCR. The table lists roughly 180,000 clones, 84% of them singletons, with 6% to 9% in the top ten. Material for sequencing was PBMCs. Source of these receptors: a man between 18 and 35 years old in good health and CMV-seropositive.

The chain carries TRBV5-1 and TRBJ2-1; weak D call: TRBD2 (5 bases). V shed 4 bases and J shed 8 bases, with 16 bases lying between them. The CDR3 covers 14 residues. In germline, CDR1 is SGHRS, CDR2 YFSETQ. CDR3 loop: CASSLVSAGDEQFF. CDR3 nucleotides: TGCGCCAGCAGCCTGGTGTCCGCCGGGGATGAGCAGTTCTTC.

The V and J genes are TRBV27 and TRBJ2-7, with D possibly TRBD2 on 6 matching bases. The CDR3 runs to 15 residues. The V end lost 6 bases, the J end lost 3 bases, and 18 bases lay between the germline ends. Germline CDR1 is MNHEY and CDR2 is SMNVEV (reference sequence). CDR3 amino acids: CASSPSPGGNYEQYF. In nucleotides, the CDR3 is TGTGCCAGCAGCCCTTCCCCCGGCGGGAACTACGAGCAGTACTTC.

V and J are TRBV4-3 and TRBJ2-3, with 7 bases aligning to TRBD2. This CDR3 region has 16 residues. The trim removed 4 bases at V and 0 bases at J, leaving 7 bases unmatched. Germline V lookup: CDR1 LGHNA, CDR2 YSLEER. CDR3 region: CASSLEPSGSTDTQYF. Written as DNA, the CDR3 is TGCGCCAGCAGCCTCGAACCTAGCGGTAGCACAGATACGCAGTATTTT.

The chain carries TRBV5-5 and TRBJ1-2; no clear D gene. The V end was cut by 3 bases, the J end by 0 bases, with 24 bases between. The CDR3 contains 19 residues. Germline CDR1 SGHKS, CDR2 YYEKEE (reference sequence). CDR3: CASSWGWGSAGGPNYGYTF. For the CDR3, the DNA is TGTGCCAGCAGCTGGGGATGGGGATCCGCGGGAGGCCCTAACTATGGCTACACCTTC.

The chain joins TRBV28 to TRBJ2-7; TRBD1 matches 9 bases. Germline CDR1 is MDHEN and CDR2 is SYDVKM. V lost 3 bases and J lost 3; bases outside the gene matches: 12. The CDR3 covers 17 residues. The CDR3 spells CASSLGQGFYRSYEQYF. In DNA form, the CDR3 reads TGTGCCAGCAGTTTGGGACAGGGATTTTATAGAAGCTACGAGCAGTACTTC.

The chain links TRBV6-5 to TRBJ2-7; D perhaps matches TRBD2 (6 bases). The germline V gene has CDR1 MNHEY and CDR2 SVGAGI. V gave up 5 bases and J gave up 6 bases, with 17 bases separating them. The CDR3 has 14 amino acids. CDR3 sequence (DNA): TGTGCCAGCAGTCAATGCCGGGAGAGTTGCGAGCAGTACTTC. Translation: CASSQCRESCEQYF.

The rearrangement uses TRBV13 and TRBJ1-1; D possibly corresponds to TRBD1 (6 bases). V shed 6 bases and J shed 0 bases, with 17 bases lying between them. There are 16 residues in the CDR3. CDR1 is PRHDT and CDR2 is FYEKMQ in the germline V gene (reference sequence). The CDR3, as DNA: TGTGCCAGCAGTTCCACAGGGACGGGGATGAACACTGAAGCTTTCTTT. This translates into CASSSTGTGMNTEAFF.

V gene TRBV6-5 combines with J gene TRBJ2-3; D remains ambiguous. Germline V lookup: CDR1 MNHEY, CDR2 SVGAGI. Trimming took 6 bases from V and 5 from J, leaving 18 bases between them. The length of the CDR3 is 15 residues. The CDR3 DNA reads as TGTGCCAGCAGCCTCACGAACCCGAGAGTAGATACGCAGTATTTT. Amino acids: CASSLTNPRVDTQYF.

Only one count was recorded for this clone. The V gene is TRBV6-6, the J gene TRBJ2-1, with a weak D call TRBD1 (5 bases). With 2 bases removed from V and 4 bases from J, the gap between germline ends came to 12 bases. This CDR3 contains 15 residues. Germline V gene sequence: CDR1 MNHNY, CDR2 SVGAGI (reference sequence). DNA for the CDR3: TGTGCCAGCAGTTACGAAGGGGTTGGGTACAATGAGCAGTTCTTC. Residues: CASSYEGVGYNEQFF.

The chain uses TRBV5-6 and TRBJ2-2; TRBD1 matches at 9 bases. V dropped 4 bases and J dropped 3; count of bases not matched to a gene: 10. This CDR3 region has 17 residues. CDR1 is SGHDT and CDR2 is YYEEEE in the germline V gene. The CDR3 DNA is TGTGCCAGCAGCCGCCCGGGACAGGGAGGCGACACCGGGGAGCTGTTTTTT. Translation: CASSRPGQGGDTGELFF.

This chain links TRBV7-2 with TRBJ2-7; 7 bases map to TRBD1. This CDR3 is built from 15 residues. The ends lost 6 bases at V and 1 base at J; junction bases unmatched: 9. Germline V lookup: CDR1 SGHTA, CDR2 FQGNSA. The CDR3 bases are TGTGCCAGCAGTCCTACAGGGGTAATTTCCTACGAGCAGTACTTC. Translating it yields CASSPTGVISYEQYF.

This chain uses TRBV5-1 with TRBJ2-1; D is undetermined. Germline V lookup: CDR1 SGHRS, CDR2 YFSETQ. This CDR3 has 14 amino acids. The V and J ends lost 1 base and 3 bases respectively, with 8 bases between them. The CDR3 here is CASSLPSLYNEQFF. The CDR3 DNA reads TGCGCCAGCAGCTTGCCCTCCCTCTACAATGAGCAGTTCTTC.

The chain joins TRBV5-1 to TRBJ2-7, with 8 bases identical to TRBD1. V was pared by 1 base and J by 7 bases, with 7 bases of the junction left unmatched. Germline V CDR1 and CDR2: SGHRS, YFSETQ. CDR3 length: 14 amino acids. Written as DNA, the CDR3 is TGCGCCAGCAGCTTGTTTCAGGGGGCGGGAGAGCAGTACTTC. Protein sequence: CASSLFQGAGEQYF. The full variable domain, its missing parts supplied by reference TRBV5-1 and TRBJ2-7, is KAGVTQTPRYLIKTRGQQVTLSCSPISGHRSVSWYQQTPGQGLQFLFEYFSETQRNKGNFPGRFSGRQFSNSRSEMNVSTLELGDSALYLCASSLFQGAGEQYFGPGTRLTVT.

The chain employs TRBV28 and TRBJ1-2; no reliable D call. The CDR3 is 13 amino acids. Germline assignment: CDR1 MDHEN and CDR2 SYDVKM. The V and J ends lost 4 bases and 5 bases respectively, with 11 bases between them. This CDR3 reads CASSSQVLYGYTF. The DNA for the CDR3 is TGTGCCAGCAGTTCCCAGGTCCTTTATGGCTACACCTTC.

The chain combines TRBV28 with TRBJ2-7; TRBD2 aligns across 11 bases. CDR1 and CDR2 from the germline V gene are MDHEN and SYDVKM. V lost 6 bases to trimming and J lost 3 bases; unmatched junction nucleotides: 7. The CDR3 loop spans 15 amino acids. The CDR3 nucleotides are TGTGCCAGCAGACCCACTAGCGGGAGAGGCTACGAGCAGTACTTC. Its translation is CASRPTSGRGYEQYF.

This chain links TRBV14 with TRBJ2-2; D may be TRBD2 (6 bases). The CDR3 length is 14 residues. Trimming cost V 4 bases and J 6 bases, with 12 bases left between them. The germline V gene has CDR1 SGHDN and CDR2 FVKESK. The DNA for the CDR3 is TGTGCCAGCAGCCTAAAGTGGGGGGCCGGGGAGCTGTTTTTT. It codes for CASSLKWGAGELFF.

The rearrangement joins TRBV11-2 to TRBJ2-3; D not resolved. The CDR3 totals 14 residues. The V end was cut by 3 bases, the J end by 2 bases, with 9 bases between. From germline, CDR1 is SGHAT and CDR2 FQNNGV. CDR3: CASSLATSTDTQYF. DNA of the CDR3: TGTGCCAGCAGCTTGGCGACATCCACAGATACGCAGTATTTT.

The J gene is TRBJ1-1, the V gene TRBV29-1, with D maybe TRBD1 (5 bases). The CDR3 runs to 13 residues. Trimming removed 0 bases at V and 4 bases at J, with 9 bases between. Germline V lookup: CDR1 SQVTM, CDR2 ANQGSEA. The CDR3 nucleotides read TGCAGCGTTGAAGAGGGACTGGTCACTGAAGCTTTCTTT. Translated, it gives CSVEEGLVTEAFF.

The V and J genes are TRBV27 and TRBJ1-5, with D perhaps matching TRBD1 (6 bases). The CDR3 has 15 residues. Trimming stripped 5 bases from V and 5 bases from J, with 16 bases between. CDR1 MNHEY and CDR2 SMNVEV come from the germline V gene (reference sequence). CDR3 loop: CASSPSGGRDQPQHF. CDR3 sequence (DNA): TGTGCCAGCAGTCCTTCGGGGGGCAGGGATCAGCCCCAGCATTTT.

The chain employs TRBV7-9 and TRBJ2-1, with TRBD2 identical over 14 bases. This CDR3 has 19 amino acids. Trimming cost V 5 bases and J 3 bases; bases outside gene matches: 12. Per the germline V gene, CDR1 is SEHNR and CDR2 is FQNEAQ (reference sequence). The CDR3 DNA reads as TGTGCCAGCAGCAAGCTCGGACTAGCGGGGGGTTGGCTCTACAATGAGCAGTTCTTC. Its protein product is CASSKLGLAGGWLYNEQFF.

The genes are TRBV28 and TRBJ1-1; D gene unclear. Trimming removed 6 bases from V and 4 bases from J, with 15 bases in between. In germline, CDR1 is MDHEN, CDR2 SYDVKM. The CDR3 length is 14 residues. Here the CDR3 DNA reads TGTGCCAGCAGCCTCACCGGACTGATCACTGAAGCTTTCTTT. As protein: CASSLTGLITEAFF.

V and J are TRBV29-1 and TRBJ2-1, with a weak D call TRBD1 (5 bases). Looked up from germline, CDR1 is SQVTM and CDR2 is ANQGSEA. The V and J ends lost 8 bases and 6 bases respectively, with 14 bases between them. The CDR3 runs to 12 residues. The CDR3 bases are TGCAGCTCTACAGGTAGGGGCAATGAGCAGTTCTTC. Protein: CSSTGRGNEQFF.

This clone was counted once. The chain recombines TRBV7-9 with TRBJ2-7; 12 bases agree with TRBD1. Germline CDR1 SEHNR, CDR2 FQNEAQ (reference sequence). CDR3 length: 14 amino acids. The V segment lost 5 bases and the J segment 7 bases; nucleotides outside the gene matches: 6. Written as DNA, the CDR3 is TGTGCCAGCAGCCGGGGACAGGGGGCAGGGGAGCAGTACTTC. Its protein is CASSRGQGAGEQYF.

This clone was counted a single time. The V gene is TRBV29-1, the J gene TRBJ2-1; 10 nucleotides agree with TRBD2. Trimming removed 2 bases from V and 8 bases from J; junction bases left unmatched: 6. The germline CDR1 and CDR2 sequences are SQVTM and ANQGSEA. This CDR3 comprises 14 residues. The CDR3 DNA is TGCAGCGTTGAATCTAGCGGGAGTAGTTATGAGCAGTTCTTC. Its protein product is CSVESSGSSYEQFF.

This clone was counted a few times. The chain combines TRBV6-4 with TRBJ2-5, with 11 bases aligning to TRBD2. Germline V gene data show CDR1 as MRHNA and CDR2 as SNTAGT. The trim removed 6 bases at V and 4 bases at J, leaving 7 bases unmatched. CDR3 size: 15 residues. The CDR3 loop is CASSYVAGGLETQYF. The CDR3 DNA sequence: TGTGCCAGCAGCTACGTAGCGGGAGGGCTAGAGACCCAGTACTTC.

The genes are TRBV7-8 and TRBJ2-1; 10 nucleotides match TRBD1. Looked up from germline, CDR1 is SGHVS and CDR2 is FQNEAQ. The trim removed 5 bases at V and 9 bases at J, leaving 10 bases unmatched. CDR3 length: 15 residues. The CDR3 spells CASSPGTGTGVEQFF. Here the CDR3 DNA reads TGTGCCAGCAGCCCGGGGACCGGGACAGGGGTTGAGCAGTTCTTC.

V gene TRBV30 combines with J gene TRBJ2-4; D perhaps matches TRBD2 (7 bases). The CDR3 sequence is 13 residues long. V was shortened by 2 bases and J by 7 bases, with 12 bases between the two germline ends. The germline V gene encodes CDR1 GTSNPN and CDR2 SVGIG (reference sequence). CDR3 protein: CAWSRGGGNIQYF. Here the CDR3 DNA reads TGTGCCTGGAGTAGGGGAGGGGGGAACATTCAGTACTTC.

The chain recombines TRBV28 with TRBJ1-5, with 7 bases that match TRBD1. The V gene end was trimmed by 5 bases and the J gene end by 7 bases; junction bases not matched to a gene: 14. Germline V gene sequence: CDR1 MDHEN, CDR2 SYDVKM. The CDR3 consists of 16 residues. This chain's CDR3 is CASSPSPGQNGQPQHF. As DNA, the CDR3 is TGTGCCAGCAGTCCATCCCCGGGACAGAACGGACAGCCCCAGCATTTT.

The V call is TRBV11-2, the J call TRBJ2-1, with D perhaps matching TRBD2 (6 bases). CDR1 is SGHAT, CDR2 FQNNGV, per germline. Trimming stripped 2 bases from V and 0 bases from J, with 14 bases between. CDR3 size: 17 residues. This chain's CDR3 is CASSLNGRGSSYNEQFF. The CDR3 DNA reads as TGTGCCAGCAGCTTAAACGGTCGGGGGAGCTCCTACAATGAGCAGTTCTTC.

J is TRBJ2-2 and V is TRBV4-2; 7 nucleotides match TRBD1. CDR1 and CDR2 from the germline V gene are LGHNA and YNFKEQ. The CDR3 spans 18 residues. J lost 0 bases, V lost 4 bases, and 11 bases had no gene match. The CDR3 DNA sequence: TGTGCCAGCAGCCCGAGACCTGGACAGGTAGCGAACACCGGGGAGCTGTTTTTT. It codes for CASSPRPGQVANTGELFF.

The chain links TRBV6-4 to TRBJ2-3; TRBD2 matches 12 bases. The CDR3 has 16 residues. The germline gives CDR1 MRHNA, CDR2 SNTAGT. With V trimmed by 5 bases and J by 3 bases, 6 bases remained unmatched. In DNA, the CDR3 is TGTGCCAGCAGTTCTGCTAGCGGGAGGGGAACAGATACGCAGTATTTT. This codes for CASSSASGRGTDTQYF.

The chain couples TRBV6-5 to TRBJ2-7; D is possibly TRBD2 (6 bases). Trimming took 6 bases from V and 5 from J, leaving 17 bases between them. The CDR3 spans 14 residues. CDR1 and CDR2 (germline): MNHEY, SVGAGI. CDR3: CASSRFRRGDEQYF. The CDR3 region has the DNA TGTGCCAGCAGCCGTTTCCGGAGGGGCGACGAGCAGTACTTC.